The clone carrying this T cell receptor beta chain was seen repeatedly, ten times or more. The sample is drawn from a study of T-cell reconstitution after alpha-beta-depleted transplantation in children. V was clipped by 5 bases and J by 4 bases, with 13 bases between them. The CDR3 covers 14 residues. CDR1 and CDR2 from the germline V gene are PRHDT and FYEKMQ (reference sequence). Unique molecular identifiers were used in preparing the TCRbeta library. A single record per CDR3 protein comes from TCRdb applying MiXCR to the PCR reads. The repertoire holds about 200,000 distinct CDR3 sequences, with roughly 6.5% as singletons.

The receptor's source is a girl under three years old with combined immunodeficiency, due to receive a stem cell transplant. The material sequenced was PBMCs, taken before TCRalphabeta/CD19-depleted stem cell transplant. This chain connects TRBV13 to TRBJ2-3; D not resolved. Written as DNA, the CDR3 is TGTGCCAGCAGCGGGGTCGACGGCTCAGATACGCAGTATTTT. Translation gives CASSGVDGSDTQYF.